This TCR beta chain was captured by sequencing in a study of radiotherapy plus CTLA-4 blockade in lung cancer. Study details: An objective response was seen in around a sixth of patients, and disease control in less than 35%.

Assay: immunoSEQ multiplex PCR; the TCRdb copy retains only in-frame clones and omits some. This sample has roughly 50,000 clones, with 75% to 90% found just once. V was shortened by 0 bases and J by 7 bases, with 6 bases between the two germline ends. Germline lookup yields CDR1 SGHVS and CDR2 FQNEAQ. This CDR3 is built from 13 residues. The genes are TRBV7-8 and TRBJ2-2; possible D gene TRBD2, 5 bases. The origin of this receptor is a human donor with non-small cell lung cancer that progressed on radiotherapy plus ipilimumab. Some clones in this sample may be carry-over from other donors' samples. The starting material was peripheral blood, obtained from a patient treated with radiotherapy plus ipilimumab. In DNA form, the CDR3 reads TGTGCCAGCAGCTTAGCTCGGGACGGGGAGCTGTTTTTT. Translation: CASSLARDGELFF.